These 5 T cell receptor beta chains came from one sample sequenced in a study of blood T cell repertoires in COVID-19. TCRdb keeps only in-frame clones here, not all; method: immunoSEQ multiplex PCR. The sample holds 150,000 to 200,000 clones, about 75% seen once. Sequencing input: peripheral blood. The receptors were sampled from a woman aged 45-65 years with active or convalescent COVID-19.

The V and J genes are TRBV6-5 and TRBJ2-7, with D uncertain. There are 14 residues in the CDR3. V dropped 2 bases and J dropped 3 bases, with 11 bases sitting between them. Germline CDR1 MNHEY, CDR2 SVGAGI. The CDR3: CASSYTRLVYEQYF. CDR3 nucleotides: TGTGCCAGCAGTTACACGAGGCTTGTCTACGAGCAGTACTTC.

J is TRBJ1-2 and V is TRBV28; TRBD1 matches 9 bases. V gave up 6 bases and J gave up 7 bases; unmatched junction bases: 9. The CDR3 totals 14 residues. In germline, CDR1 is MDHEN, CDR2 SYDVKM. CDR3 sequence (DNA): TGTGCCAGCAGACCTATCGGGACAGGGAGTGGCTACACCTTC. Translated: CASRPIGTGSGYTF.

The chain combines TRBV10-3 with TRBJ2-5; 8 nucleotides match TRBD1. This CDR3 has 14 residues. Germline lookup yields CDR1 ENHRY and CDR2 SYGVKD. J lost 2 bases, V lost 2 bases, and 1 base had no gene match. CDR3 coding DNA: TGTGCCATCAGTGAGGGGGACAGGCAAGAGACCCAGTACTTC. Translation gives CAISEGDRQETQYF.

In DNA, the CDR3 is TGTGCCAGCTACCCCGCGGGGGGTCCTAACTATGGCTACACCTTC. Translated, it gives CASYPAGGPNYGYTF. The chain combines TRBV27 with TRBJ1-2; a weak D match, TRBD1 (5 bases). The CDR3 extends over 15 amino acids. The V end lost 8 bases, the J end lost 0 bases, and 16 bases lay between the germline ends. Looked up from germline, CDR1 is MNHEY and CDR2 is SMNVEV (reference sequence).

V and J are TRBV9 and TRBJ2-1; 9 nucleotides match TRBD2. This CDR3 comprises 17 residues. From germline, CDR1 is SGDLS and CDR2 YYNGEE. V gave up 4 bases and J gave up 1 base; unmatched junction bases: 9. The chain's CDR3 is CASSPLGAGGSYNEQFF. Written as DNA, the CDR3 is TGTGCCAGCAGCCCGCTGGGAGCGGGGGGTTCCTACAATGAGCAGTTCTTC.